This TCR beta chain is drawn from a study of T cells in tuberculosis. Study-wide background: T cells were selected with CD1B tetramers loaded with glucose monomycolate. Study-wide results and limits: Using the GMM-specific repertoire gave about 90% accuracy versus around 70% with motifs.

The repertoire was sequenced with immunoSEQ multiplex PCR; TCRdb's copy has only in-frame clones and lacks some. Among 47,000 or so clones listed, about 95% were seen once. Described time point: new active TB diagnosis, blood taken before or within 7 days of starting treatment. Tuberculosis was confirmed by positive sputum smear and/or M. tuberculosis culture. This clone was observed once. The antigen is not known. V was clipped by 0 bases and J by 0 bases, with 12 bases between them. CDR3 length: 17 amino acids. Germline V lookup: CDR1 LGHNA, CDR2 YNFKEQ. Sequencing used PBMCs, obtained at tuberculosis diagnosis. The chain joins TRBV4-2 to TRBJ1-3, with a weak D call TRBD1 (6 bases). The sequence came from an adult with tuberculosis. The chain's CDR3 is CASSQEKGGPSGNTIYF. CDR3 DNA sequence: TGTGCCAGCAGCCAAGAGAAAGGGGGACCCTCTGGAAACACCATATATTTT.